This T cell receptor (beta chain) was identified during a study of blood T cell repertoires in COVID-19. Study-wide context: COVID-19 samples collected from the United States, Italy and Spain covered acute and convalescent phases. PBMCs, B-cell-depleted T cells, or T cells provided the cDNA or gDNA that made up the material.

Those enrolled in Seattle joined during active infection and were followed longitudinally afterward. Germline V CDR1 and CDR2: LGHNT, FRNRAP. This CDR3 contains 14 residues. V lost 5 bases and J 5 bases, leaving 13 bases between the germline ends. Per the study methods: Estimation of nucleated cell counts was performed using reference gene primer amplification. Profiled with immunoSEQ multiplex PCR; TCRdb holds only in-frame clones, not every one. For V, J and clone size, that table is used; D and trimming come from the DNA. This table has a few hundred thousand clones, about 88% appearing once. The chain has TRBV12-5 and TRBJ2-1; tentatively, D is TRBD2 (6 bases). Sequencing was carried out using peripheral blood. This receptor was taken from a woman aged 60 to 75 with COVID-19, enrolled during active disease. CDR3 bases: TGTGCTAGTGGTCCCGGGACTCAGAACAATGAGCAGTTCTTC. It encodes CASGPGTQNNEQFF.